The clone carrying this T cell receptor beta chain was seen many times. Its target is unknown. This CDR3 has 14 residues. The V and J ends lost 3 bases and 4 bases respectively, with 12 bases between them. Germline-derived CDR1 and CDR2 are ENHRY and SYGVKD. Sequencing used immunoSEQ multiplex PCR; TCRdb keeps in-frame clones, though not all of them. The sample yields approximately 12,000 clones, without any singletons. A marrow graft followed busulfan-fludarabine conditioning, with cyclophosphamide on days +3 and +4. This sample is drawn from a study of T cells after posttransplantation cyclophosphamide. General study findings and limits: Donor-recipient repertoire similarity was low at 1-2 months, rising over year one.

The starting material was PBMCs, obtained after allogeneic stem cell transplant with posttransplant cyclophosphamide. The rearrangement links TRBV10-3 to TRBJ1-1; D is perhaps TRBD1 (6 bases). The source is a female patient between 35 and 55 years old who received an allogeneic stem cell transplant from a related donor, was CMV-positive, and had acute GVHD only. Some T cells may be supplied by the graft donor. In DNA form, the CDR3 reads TGTGCCATCAGTGATCGGAGGGGGGGCACTGAAGCTTTCTTT. Translated: CAISDRRGGTEAFF.